The next 29 T cell receptor beta chains were all read from a single sample in a study of blood T cell repertoires in COVID-19. Clones were sequenced by immunoSEQ multiplex PCR, and TCRdb holds only the in-frame ones, with some missing. The data contain about 190,000 clones, about three quarters of them singletons. The specimen sequenced was peripheral blood. Receptors originate from a woman at least 80 years old with active or convalescent COVID-19.

CDR3 residues: CASFDRDEQYF. DNA for the CDR3: TGTGCCAGTTTCGACAGGGACGAGCAGTACTTC. The chain couples TRBV2 to TRBJ2-7; 7 bases agree with TRBD1. This CDR3 contains 11 residues. Germline values: CDR1 SNHLY, CDR2 FYNNEI. V shed 9 bases and J 5 bases; nucleotides not matched to a gene: 4.

The chain recombines TRBV7-9 with TRBJ2-4; no clear D gene. Germline loops: CDR1 SEHNR, CDR2 FQNEAQ (reference sequence). The length of the CDR3 is 18 residues. The V end lost 2 bases, the J end lost 0 bases, and 17 bases lay between the germline ends. The CDR3 coding sequence is TGTGCCAGCAGCTTATGGTCTCGCGGAATCCTAGCCAAAAACATTCAGTACTTC. As protein: CASSLWSRGILAKNIQYF. Full variable domain (outside the CDR3, taken from reference TRBV7-9 and TRBJ2-4): DTGVSQNPRHKITKRGQNVTFRCDPISEHNRLYWYRQTLGQGPEFLTYFQNEAQLEKSRLLSDRFSAERPKGSFSTLEIQRTEQGDSAMYLCASSLWSRGILAKNIQYFGAGTRLSVL.

The gene calls are TRBV7-8 and TRBJ1-1, with TRBD1 matching over 7 bases. CDR1 SGHVS and CDR2 FQNEAQ come from the germline V gene. This CDR3 has 15 residues. V was pared by 6 bases and J by 6 bases, with 13 bases of the junction left unmatched. The CDR3 sequence is CASSSDGTAVAEAFF. Written as DNA, the CDR3 is TGTGCCAGCAGTTCAGACGGGACAGCTGTGGCTGAAGCTTTCTTT.

The chain combines TRBV10-2 with TRBJ1-1; possibly TRBD1 for D (5 bases). The CDR3 length is 13 residues. CDR1 WSHSY and CDR2 SAAADI come from the germline V gene. V was clipped by 5 bases and J by 1 base, with 8 bases between them. The DNA of the CDR3 is TGCGCCAGCAGTACCAGGGCGAACACTGAAGCTTTCTTT. It encodes CASSTRANTEAFF.

The sample holds one count of this clone. This chain joins TRBV5-1 and TRBJ1-1; D perhaps matches TRBD1 (5 bases). Germline V gene sequence: CDR1 SGHRS, CDR2 YFSETQ. Trimming left V 0 bases short and J 1 base short, with 10 bases between. This CDR3 spans 15 amino acids. Here the CDR3 reads CASSLGGGQNTEAFF. CDR3 bases: TGCGCCAGCAGCTTGGGGGGCGGCCAGAACACTGAAGCTTTCTTT. The whole variable domain, remainder taken from reference TRBV5-1 and TRBJ1-1, is KAGVTQTPRYLIKTRGQQVTLSCSPISGHRSVSWYQQTPGQGLQFLFEYFSETQRNKGNFPGRFSGRQFSNSRSEMNVSTLELGDSALYLCASSLGGGQNTEAFFGQGTRLTVV.

This clone was recorded at least ten times. The chain links TRBV5-1 to TRBJ1-6; D perhaps matches TRBD1 (5 bases). Germline V lookup: CDR1 SGHRS, CDR2 YFSETQ. CDR3 length: 14 amino acids. V shed 0 bases and J shed 9 bases, with 10 bases lying between them. CDR3 loop: CASSLGPGGSPLHF. The DNA of the CDR3 is TGCGCCAGCAGCTTGGGCCCGGGGGGTTCACCCCTCCACTTT.

V is TRBV15 and J is TRBJ1-4, with unresolved D. The V end lost 0 bases, the J end lost 7 bases, and 15 bases lay between the germline ends. The CDR3 is 16 residues long. CDR1 is LNHNV, CDR2 YYDKDF, per germline (reference sequence). The CDR3 sequence is CATSRDQNTRGEKLFF. The CDR3 DNA reads as TGTGCCACCAGCAGAGATCAAAACACCCGTGGTGAAAAACTGTTTTTT.

This clone was counted a few times. The J gene is TRBJ1-4, the V gene TRBV5-5, with D possibly TRBD1 on 6 matching bases. The germline V and J ends were trimmed by 4 bases and 3 bases, with 13 bases remaining between them. Looked up from germline, CDR1 is SGHKS and CDR2 is YYEKEE (reference sequence). The CDR3 runs to 15 residues. The CDR3, as DNA: TGTGCCAGCAGCCTAAGGGGGACGGCTAATGAAAAACTGTTTTTT. Its translation: CASSLRGTANEKLFF.

The chain joins TRBV13 to TRBJ2-2, with D possibly matching TRBD2 (6 bases). Trimming left V 6 bases short and J 2 bases short, with 16 bases between. The V gene's germline CDR1 is PRHDT and CDR2 FYEKMQ (reference sequence). The CDR3 extends over 16 amino acids. CDR3 sequence: CASRALSGTNTGELFF. The CDR3 nucleotides are TGTGCCAGCAGGGCGCTTAGCGGAACTAACACCGGGGAGCTGTTTTTT.

V is TRBV12-3 or TRBV12-4 and J is TRBJ1-4; D unresolved. With 3 bases removed from V and 8 bases from J, the gap between germline ends came to 7 bases. This CDR3 region has 12 residues. The CDR3 protein is CASSFPREKLFF. CDR3 coding DNA: TGTGCCAGCAGTTTTCCGCGGGAAAAACTGTTTTTT.

The chain recombines TRBV9 with TRBJ2-3; a possible D gene is TRBD2 (6 bases). The germline V and J ends were trimmed by 4 bases and 3 bases, with 15 bases remaining between them. The CDR3 consists of 15 residues. Germline V lookup: CDR1 SGDLS, CDR2 YYNGEE. This chain's CDR3 is CASSPRRGTTDTQYF. CDR3 sequence (DNA): TGTGCCAGCAGCCCCCGCCGGGGGACGACAGATACGCAGTATTTT. Looking up the rest from reference TRBV9 and TRBJ2-3 gives the full variable domain: DSGVTQTPKHLITATGQRVTLRCSPRSGDLSVYWYQQSLDQGLQFLIQYYNGEERAKGNILERFSAQQFPDLHSELNLSSLELGDSALYFCASSPRRGTTDTQYFGPGTRLTVL.

The genes are TRBV9 and TRBJ2-1; possible D gene TRBD1, 6 bases. The CDR3 runs to 14 residues. Trimming removed 0 bases from V and 7 bases from J, with 11 bases in between. From germline, CDR1 is SGDLS and CDR2 YYNGEE. The CDR3 nucleotides read TGTGCCAGCAGCGTAGGAGGGGGTAATAATGAGCAGTTCTTC. Encoded protein: CASSVGGGNNEQFF. Using reference TRBV9 and TRBJ2-1 for the parts outside the CDR3, the full variable domain is DSGVTQTPKHLITATGQRVTLRCSPRSGDLSVYWYQQSLDQGLQFLIQYYNGEERAKGNILERFSAQQFPDLHSELNLSSLELGDSALYFCASSVGGGNNEQFFGPGTRLTVL.

J is TRBJ2-5 and V is TRBV19, with TRBD2 matching over 7 bases. This CDR3 has 14 amino acids. V lost 3 bases, J lost 2 bases, and 3 bases stayed unmatched. Germline CDR1 is LNHDA and CDR2 is SQIVND (reference sequence). This CDR3 is CASSMGTKQETQYF. For the CDR3, the DNA is TGTGCCAGTAGTATGGGGACTAAGCAAGAGACCCAGTACTTC. Supplemented by reference TRBV19 and TRBJ2-5, the full variable domain reads DGGITQSPKYLFRKEGQNVTLSCEQNLNHDAMYWYRQDPGQGLRLIYYSQIVNDFQKGDIAEGYSVSREKKESFPLTVTSAQKNPTAFYLCASSMGTKQETQYFGPGTRLLVL.

This chain connects TRBV3-1 (or the pseudogene TRBV3-2) to TRBJ2-4; no definite D call. The CDR3 length is 13 residues. The ends were cut back, 6 bases at V and 6 bases at J, with 12 bases in the middle. The germline V gene has CDR1 LGHDT and CDR2 YNNKEL (reference sequence). This CDR3 is CASSPLGVNIQYF. The CDR3 DNA sequence: TGTGCCAGCAGTCCCCTAGGCGTAAACATTCAGTACTTC.

This CDR3 is CASSFGGGPYNEQFF. As DNA, the CDR3 is TGTGCCAGCAGTTTTGGAGGGGGCCCCTACAATGAGCAGTTCTTC. V is TRBV28 and J is TRBJ2-1, with D possibly TRBD1 on 7 matching bases. The germline gives CDR1 MDHEN, CDR2 SYDVKM. V lost 3 bases to trimming and J lost 2 bases, with 11 bases between them. CDR3 length equals 15 residues.

This clone was observed once. The chain carries TRBV5-1 and TRBJ2-6; D possibly corresponds to TRBD2 (5 bases). The CDR3 runs 18 residues. Trimming shortened V by 4 bases and J by 1 base, and 18 bases separated the two germline ends. Germline loops: CDR1 SGHRS, CDR2 YFSETQ. As DNA, the CDR3 is TGCGCCAGCAGCCCCGGAACTAGTGGCTTTTCTGGGGCCAACGTCCTGACTTTC. Translating it yields CASSPGTSGFSGANVLTF. Based on the CDR3 plus reference TRBV5-1 and TRBJ2-6, the full variable domain is KAGVTQTPRYLIKTRGQQVTLSCSPISGHRSVSWYQQTPGQGLQFLFEYFSETQRNKGNFPGRFSGRQFSNSRSEMNVSTLELGDSALYLCASSPGTSGFSGANVLTFGAGSRLTVL.

The rearrangement uses TRBV14 and TRBJ2-1; D is possibly TRBD1 (6 bases). This CDR3 region has 16 residues. Germline V gives CDR1 SGHDN, CDR2 FVKESK. Between the trimmed V and J ends, which lost 2 bases and 1 base, there was a span of 12 bases. CDR3 amino acids: CASSQNTGTSYNEQFF. As DNA, the CDR3 is TGTGCCAGCAGCCAAAATACCGGGACATCCTACAATGAGCAGTTCTTC.

The genes are TRBV19 and TRBJ1-5; the D is unclear. The CDR3 extends over 15 amino acids. The germline CDR1 and CDR2 sequences are LNHDA and SQIVND (reference sequence). V shed 8 bases and J shed 0 bases, with 14 bases lying between them. Here the CDR3 reads CASVTVSASNQPQHF. CDR3 coding DNA: TGTGCCAGTGTAACGGTAAGCGCTAGCAATCAGCCCCAGCATTTT.

The chain uses TRBV2 and TRBJ1-5; D perhaps matches TRBD1 (6 bases). This CDR3 is built from 15 residues. Germline V gives CDR1 SNHLY, CDR2 FYNNEI. The V end lost 3 bases, the J end lost 2 bases, and 11 bases lay between the germline ends. The CDR3: CASSETGKGNQPQHF. CDR3 coding DNA: TGTGCCAGCAGTGAGACAGGTAAGGGCAATCAGCCCCAGCATTTT.

The table lists this clone with a count of one. The J gene is TRBJ2-1, the V gene TRBV10-1, with 11 bases fitting TRBD2. CDR1 and CDR2 (germline): WNHNN, SYGVQD (reference sequence). The V segment lost 3 bases and the J segment 10 bases; nucleotides outside the gene matches: 8. There are 15 residues in the CDR3. The CDR3 nucleotides read TGCGCCAGCAGTGAACGGCTAGCGGGGGGCGCGGAGCAGTTCTTC. The encoded protein is CASSERLAGGAEQFF.

The chain carries TRBV11-3 and TRBJ1-4, with D unclear. Germline V gene lookup returns CDR1 SGHNT and CDR2 YENEEA. The CDR3 has 13 amino acids. The V and J ends lost 6 bases and 3 bases respectively, with 8 bases between them. CDR3 in DNA: TGTGCCAGCAGTACGGGTCCTAATGAAAAACTGTTTTTT. Its protein is CASSTGPNEKLFF. Full variable domain (rest looked up from reference TRBV11-3 and TRBJ1-4): EAGVVQSPRYKIIEKKQPVAFWCNPISGHNTLYWYLQNLGQGPELLIRYENEEAVDDSQLPKDRFSAERLKGVDSTLKIQPAELGDSAVYLCASSTGPNEKLFFGSGTQLSVL.

The chain employs TRBV28 and TRBJ2-7, with TRBD1 matching 9 bases. The V gene's germline CDR1 is MDHEN and CDR2 SYDVKM. The CDR3 spans 16 residues. The junction had 8 bases not matched to a gene; V was cut back by 5 bases and J by 0 bases. Written as DNA, the CDR3 is TGTGCCAGCAGTACAACGGGGACAGGGAGCTCCTACGAGCAGTACTTC. This encodes CASSTTGTGSSYEQYF.

This clone appeared a few times. V usage is TRBV5-1 and J usage is TRBJ2-3; TRBD2 might be the D (5 bases). Trimming took 4 bases from V and 6 from J, leaving 6 bases between them. Germline V CDR1 and CDR2: SGHRS, YFSETQ. The CDR3 length is 11 residues. The CDR3 region has the DNA TGCGCCAGCAGCCGGGGTGATACGCAGTATTTT. Translation gives CASSRGDTQYF.

V and J are TRBV5-1 and TRBJ1-1; TRBD1 is a possible D gene (6 bases). Trimming took 5 bases from V and 1 from J, leaving 15 bases between them. The CDR3 runs to 15 residues. CDR1 SGHRS and CDR2 YFSETQ come from the germline V gene. The CDR3 DNA reads as TGCGCCAGCAGTCAAGGACCACAGGGGAACACTGAAGCTTTCTTT. This codes for CASSQGPQGNTEAFF.

The rearrangement joins TRBV11-2 to TRBJ1-1; the D gene is possibly TRBD1 (6 bases). Germline V gene data show CDR1 as SGHAT and CDR2 as FQNNGV. This CDR3 contains 15 residues. V shed 5 bases and J shed 0 bases, with 13 bases lying between them. CDR3 nucleotide sequence: TGTGCCAGCAGCGGGGGGGGGCGCATGAACACTGAAGCTTTCTTT. Translated, it gives CASSGGGRMNTEAFF.

This clone has just one count. The rearrangement uses TRBV2 and TRBJ2-3; TRBD2 matches at 11 bases. The CDR3 consists of 14 residues. J gave up 6 bases and V 5 bases, and 4 bases lay outside the gene matches. CDR1 and CDR2 (germline): SNHLY, FYNNEI. The DNA of the CDR3 is TGTGCCAGCAGTCTTAGCGGGGGGGCGGATACGCAGTATTTT. Its translation is CASSLSGGADTQYF.

V and J are TRBV6-5 and TRBJ2-5, with 7 positions matching TRBD1. Looked up from germline, CDR1 is MNHEY and CDR2 is SVGAGI. V was clipped by 3 bases and J by 5 bases; unmatched bases: 9. CDR3 size: 15 residues. The CDR3: CASSYRNRGTETQYF. The CDR3 region has the DNA TGTGCCAGCAGTTATCGAAACAGGGGTACGGAGACCCAGTACTTC.

This clone was picked up one time. This chain links TRBV4-1 with TRBJ1-3, with a possible D match to TRBD1 (5 bases). Per the germline V gene, CDR1 is MGHRA and CDR2 is YSYEKL. The V gene lost 2 bases and the J gene lost 8 bases, with 10 bases spanning the gap. The CDR3 has 13 amino acids. CDR3 DNA sequence: TGCGCCAGCAGCCAAATGCCGGGGGACACCATATATTTT. Protein: CASSQMPGDTIYF.

This clone has just a few counts. The V call is TRBV4-1, the J call TRBJ2-7, with 11 nucleotides matching TRBD2. J was trimmed by 4 bases and V by 0 bases; bases with no gene match: 11. The germline CDR1 and CDR2 sequences are MGHRA and YSYEKL. This CDR3 is 18 amino acids long. CDR3 region: CASSQEFNGVAGGYEQYF. CDR3 sequence (DNA): TGCGCCAGCAGCCAAGAATTTAACGGGGTAGCGGGAGGGTACGAGCAGTACTTC.